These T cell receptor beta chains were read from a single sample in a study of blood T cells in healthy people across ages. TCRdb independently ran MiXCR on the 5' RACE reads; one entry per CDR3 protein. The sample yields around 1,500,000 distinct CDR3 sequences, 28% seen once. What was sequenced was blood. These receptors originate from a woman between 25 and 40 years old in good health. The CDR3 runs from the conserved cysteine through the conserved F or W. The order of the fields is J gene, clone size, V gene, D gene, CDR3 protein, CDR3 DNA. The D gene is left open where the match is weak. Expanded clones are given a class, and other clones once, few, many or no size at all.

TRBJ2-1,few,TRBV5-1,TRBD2,CASGASGGYNEQFF,TGCGCCAGCGGGGCTAGCGGGGGATACAATGAGCAGTTCTTC
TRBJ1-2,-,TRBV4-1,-,CASSQAGKGIYGYTF,TGCGCCAGCAGCCAAGCGGGGAAGGGCATCTATGGCTACACCTTC
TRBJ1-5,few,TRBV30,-,CAWNSRGLQPQHF,TGTGCCTGGAATAGTAGGGGACTTCAGCCCCAGCATTTT
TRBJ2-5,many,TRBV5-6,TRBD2,CASRPGTKETQYF,TGTGCCAGCAGACCCGGGACTAAAGAGACCCAGTACTTC
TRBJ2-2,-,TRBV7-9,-,CASSQGTPRLNTGELFF,TGTGCCAGCAGCCAAGGAACCCCACGGTTGAACACCGGGGAGCTGTTTTTT
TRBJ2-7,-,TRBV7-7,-,CASSSGHHHEQYF,TGTGCCAGCAGCTCGGGACACCACCACGAGCAGTACTTC
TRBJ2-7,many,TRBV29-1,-,CSVVGRGAYEQYF,TGCAGCGTTGTGGGCAGGGGCGCCTACGAGCAGTACTTC
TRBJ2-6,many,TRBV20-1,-,CSAAPLGSGANVLTF,TGCAGTGCCGCACCTTTGGGCTCTGGGGCCAACGTCCTGACTTTC
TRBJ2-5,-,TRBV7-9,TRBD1,CASSLTGTGKETQYF,TGTGCCAGCAGCCTCACGGGGACAGGGAAAGAGACCCAGTACTTC
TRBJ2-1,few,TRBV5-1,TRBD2,CASSSSLAGRYNEQFF,TGCGCCAGCAGCTCATCGTTAGCGGGAAGGTACAATGAGCAGTTCTTC
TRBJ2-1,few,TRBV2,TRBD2,CASSKTSGGGNEQFF,TGTGCCAGCAGTAAGACTAGCGGGGGTGGGAATGAGCAGTTCTTC
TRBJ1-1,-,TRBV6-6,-,CASRFQGRQSPYIEAFF,TGTGCCAGCAGATTCCAGGGCAGGCAATCACCGTATATTGAAGCTTTCTTT
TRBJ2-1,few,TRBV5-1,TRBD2,CASSFGGESYNEQFF,TGCGCCAGCAGCTTTGGGGGGGAATCCTACAATGAGCAGTTCTTC
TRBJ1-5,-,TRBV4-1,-,CASSQDRGFQPQHF,TGCGCCAGCAGCCAAGATCGCGGGTTCCAGCCCCAGCATTTT
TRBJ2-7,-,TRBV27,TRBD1,CASSFLGDRGRGEQYF,TGTGCCAGCAGTTTCCTGGGGGACAGGGGAAGGGGGGAGCAGTACTTC
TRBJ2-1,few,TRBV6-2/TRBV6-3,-,CASSPQQGRVHLNEQFF,TGTGCCAGCAGCCCCCAACAGGGTAGGGTACACCTGAATGAGCAGTTCTTC
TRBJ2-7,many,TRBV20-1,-,CSANPASSYEQYF,TGCAGTGCTAACCCGGCGAGCTCCTACGAGCAGTACTTC
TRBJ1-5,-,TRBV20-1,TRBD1,CSGTGTGDQPQHF,TGCAGTGGGACCGGGACAGGGGATCAGCCCCAGCATTTT
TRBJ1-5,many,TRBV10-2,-,CASDLDRRNQPQHF,TGCGCCAGCGACTTAGACAGACGAAATCAGCCCCAGCATTTT
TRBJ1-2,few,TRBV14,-,CASSQDAITYGYTF,TGTGCCAGCAGCCAAGACGCAATCACCTATGGCTACACCTTC
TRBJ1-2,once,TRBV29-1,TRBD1,CSVDLGQGFHGYTF,TGCAGCGTTGACCTGGGACAGGGATTTCATGGCTACACCTTC
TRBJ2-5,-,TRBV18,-,CASSPDGQQETQYF,TGTGCCAGCTCACCAGACGGCCAACAAGAGACCCAGTACTTC
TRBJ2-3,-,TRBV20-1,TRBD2,CSASWTSGEITDTQYF,TGCAGTGCTAGTTGGACTAGCGGGGAGATCACAGATACGCAGTATTTT
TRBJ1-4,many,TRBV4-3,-,CASSQNRGEKLFF,TGCGCCAGCAGCCAGAATCGGGGTGAAAAACTGTTTTTT
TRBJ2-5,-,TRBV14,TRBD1,CASSPGTGWRTQYF,TGTGCCAGCAGTCCCGGGACAGGGTGGCGGACCCAGTACTTC
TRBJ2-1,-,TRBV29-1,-,CSVANITAYNEQFF,TGCAGCGTGGCGAACATAACGGCCTACAATGAGCAGTTCTTC
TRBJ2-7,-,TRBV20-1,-,CSASPLVGVAYEQYF,TGCAGTGCTAGCCCCCTGGTCGGGGTCGCCTACGAGCAGTACTTC
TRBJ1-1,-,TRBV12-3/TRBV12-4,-,CASTKGYTEAFF,TGTGCCAGCACCAAGGGGTACACTGAAGCTTTCTTT
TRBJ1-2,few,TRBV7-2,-,CASSLVRPGQGYGYTF,TGTGCCAGCAGCTTAGTAAGACCGGGACAAGGCTATGGCTACACCTTC
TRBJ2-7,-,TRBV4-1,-,CASSQDRRIYEQYF,TGCGCCAGCAGCCAAGATCGCAGGATCTACGAGCAGTACTTC
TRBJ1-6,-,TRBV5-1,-,CASSLTDGNSPLHF,TGCGCCAGCAGCTTGACAGACGGCAATTCACCCCTCCACTTT
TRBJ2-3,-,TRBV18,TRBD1,CASSPGTGRYDTQYF,TGTGCCAGCTCACCCGGGACAGGGAGATATGATACGCAGTATTTT
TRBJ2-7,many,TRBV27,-,CASSWDPRGDEQYF,TGTGCCAGCAGTTGGGACCCACGAGGGGACGAGCAGTACTTC
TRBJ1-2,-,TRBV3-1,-,CASSSLGGVYGYTF,TGTGCCAGCAGCTCCCTGGGGGGGGTCTATGGCTACACCTTC
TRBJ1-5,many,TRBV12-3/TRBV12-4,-,CASSRGTQPQHF,TGTGCCAGCAGTAGAGGGACTCAGCCCCAGCATTTT
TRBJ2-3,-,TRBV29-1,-,CSVLGGGGLTDTQYF,TGCAGCGTCCTTGGCGGTGGCGGACTCACAGATACGCAGTATTTT
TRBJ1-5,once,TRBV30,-,CAWSVLSSNQPQHF,TGTGCCTGGAGTGTCCTCAGTAGCAATCAGCCCCAGCATTTT
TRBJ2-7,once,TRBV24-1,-,CATSVIEGRVNEQYF,TGTGCCACCAGTGTTATAGAGGGCAGAGTAAATGAGCAGTACTTC
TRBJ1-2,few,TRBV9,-,CASSLRSQLYGYTF,TGTGCCAGCAGCCTCCGCAGTCAGCTCTATGGCTACACCTTC
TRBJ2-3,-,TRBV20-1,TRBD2,CSARPWGTSGGAVSDTQYF,TGCAGTGCTAGACCCTGGGGGACTAGCGGGGGGGCAGTGTCAGATACGCAGTATTTT
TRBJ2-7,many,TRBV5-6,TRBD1,CASSAGDRGRRFRGYEQYF,TGTGCCAGCAGCGCGGGTGACAGGGGGCGCAGGTTTCGCGGCTACGAGCAGTACTTC
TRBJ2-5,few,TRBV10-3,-,CAISYSIGDQETQYF,TGTGCCATCAGTTATTCCATCGGGGATCAAGAGACTCAGTACTTC
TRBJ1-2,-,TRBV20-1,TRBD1,CSARDRDRGLYGYTF,TGCAGTGCTAGAGACCGGGACAGGGGCCTCTATGGCTACACCTTC
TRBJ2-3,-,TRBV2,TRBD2,CAGRGGLAGTITDTQYF,TGTGCCGGCAGGGGTGGACTAGCGGGCACGATCACAGATACGCAGTATTTT
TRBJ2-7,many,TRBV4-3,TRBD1,CASSQVRDRAYEQYF,TGCGCCAGCAGCCAAGTTCGGGACAGGGCCTACGAGCAGTACTTC
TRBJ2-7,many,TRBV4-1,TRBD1,CASSQDRGQDEQYF,TGCGCCAGCAGCCAAGACAGGGGGCAGGACGAGCAGTACTTC
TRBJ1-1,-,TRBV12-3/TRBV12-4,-,CASGVIRGDTEAFF,TGTGCCAGCGGGGTCATACGAGGGGACACTGAAGCTTTCTTT
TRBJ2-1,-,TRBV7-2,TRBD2,CASSPNPGLARSYNEQFF,TGTGCCAGCAGCCCAAACCCGGGACTAGCGAGGTCCTACAATGAGCAGTTCTTC
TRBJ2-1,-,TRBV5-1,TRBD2,CASSLSGTSGPNEQFF,TGCGCCAGCAGCTTGTCCGGGACTAGCGGCCCGAATGAGCAGTTCTTC
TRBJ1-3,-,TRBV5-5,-,CASSLVISGNTIYF,TGTGCCAGCAGCTTGGTGATCTCTGGAAACACCATATATTTT